These 8 T cell receptor beta chains were all obtained from the same sample, sequenced in a study of control samples from healthy donors and cancer patients. TCRdb keeps only in-frame clones here, not all; method: immunoSEQ multiplex PCR. The sample contains about 16,000 clones, 85% to 90% of which appear only once. The sample taken for sequencing was PBMCs. The receptors stem from a man aged 60 to 69 with head and neck cancer.

This clone appeared a single time. V gene TRBV7-9 combines with J gene TRBJ2-1; possible D gene TRBD2, 6 bases. Trimming cost V 11 bases and J 3 bases, with 11 bases left between them. CDR1 is SEHNR, CDR2 FQNEAQ, per germline (reference sequence). The CDR3 covers 12 residues. CDR3 in DNA: TGTGCCTTCCGGGGAGGCTACAATGAGCAGTTCTTC. Its translation is CAFRGGYNEQFF.

This sequence joins TRBV7-2 and TRBJ1-2, with D perhaps matching TRBD1 (5 bases). The V end lost 5 bases, the J end lost 8 bases, and 15 bases lay between the germline ends. This CDR3 has 13 amino acids. Germline lookup yields CDR1 SGHTA and CDR2 FQGNSA. In DNA form, the CDR3 reads TGTGCCAGCAGCGGCTACGGGGGTGGCGGCTACACCTTC. This gives the protein CASSGYGGGGYTF.

This clone is medium-sized. The chain links TRBV25-1 to TRBJ2-3; D ambiguous. Germline CDR1 is MGHDK and CDR2 is SYGVNS. There are 11 residues in the CDR3. V lost 8 bases, J lost 4 bases, and 7 bases lay in between. The CDR3: CASAFSDTQYF. In nucleotides, the CDR3 is TGTGCCAGCGCCTTCTCAGATACGCAGTATTTT.

V and J are TRBV14 and TRBJ2-7; D possibly corresponds to TRBD1 (5 bases). From germline, CDR1 is SGHDN and CDR2 FVKESK. The CDR3 has 14 residues. Between the trimmed V and J ends, which lost 3 bases and 7 bases, there was a span of 16 bases. CDR3 loop: CASSQQGFLGEQYF. CDR3 DNA sequence: TGTGCCAGCAGCCAGCAGGGTTTCCTTGGGGAGCAGTACTTC.

The genes are TRBV6-1 and TRBJ2-3; tentative D call: TRBD1 (6 bases). Germline CDR1 reads MNHNS; CDR2 reads SASEGT. V lost 2 bases to trimming and J lost 0 bases, with 9 bases between them. This CDR3 is built from 15 residues. The chain's CDR3 is CASSENRASTDTQYF. In nucleotides, the CDR3 is TGTGCCAGCAGTGAAAACAGGGCGAGCACAGATACGCAGTATTTT.

The chain joins TRBV9 to TRBJ2-7, with 9 bases aligning to TRBD1. This CDR3 is 15 amino acids long. Per germline, CDR1 SGDLS and CDR2 YYNGEE. After removal of 4 bases from V and 2 bases from J, the junction contained 7 bases not matched to a gene. The CDR3 region is CASSQGQGLPYEQYF. CDR3 coding DNA: TGTGCCAGCAGCCAGGGACAGGGCCTTCCCTACGAGCAGTACTTC.

The gene calls are TRBV7-2 and TRBJ2-1; D remains ambiguous. Germline CDR1 and CDR2: SGHTA and FQGNSA. With 5 bases removed from V and 10 bases from J, the gap between germline ends came to 12 bases. CDR3 length: 12 residues. CDR3 in DNA: TGTGCCAGCAGCCTGTACGGGCGGGAGCAGTTCTTC. Protein product: CASSLYGREQFF.

The chain couples TRBV11-2 to TRBJ1-4; 11 positions match TRBD1. This CDR3 has 15 amino acids. V was pared by 4 bases and J by 8 bases, with 6 bases of the junction left unmatched. Per the germline V gene, CDR1 is SGHAT and CDR2 is FQNNGV. Here the CDR3 DNA reads TGTGCCAGCAGCTATCGGACAGGGGGCAGGGAAAAACTGTTTTTT. Amino acids: CASSYRTGGREKLFF.